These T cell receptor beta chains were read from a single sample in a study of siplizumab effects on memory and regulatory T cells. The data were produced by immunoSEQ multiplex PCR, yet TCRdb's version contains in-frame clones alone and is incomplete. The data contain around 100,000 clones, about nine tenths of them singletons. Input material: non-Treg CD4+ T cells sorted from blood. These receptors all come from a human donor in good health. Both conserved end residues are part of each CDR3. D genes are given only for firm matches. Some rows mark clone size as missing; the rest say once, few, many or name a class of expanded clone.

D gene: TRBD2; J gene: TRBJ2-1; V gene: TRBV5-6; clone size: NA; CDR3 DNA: TGTGCCAGCAGCCGGGTCGGCGGGAGGTTCAATGAGCAGTTCTTC; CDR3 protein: CASSRVGGRFNEQFF
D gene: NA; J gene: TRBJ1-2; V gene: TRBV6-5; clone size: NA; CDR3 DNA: TGTGCCAGCAGTTACGGGAGGCCAAGCCCCTATGGCTACACCTTC; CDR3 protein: CASSYGRPSPYGYTF
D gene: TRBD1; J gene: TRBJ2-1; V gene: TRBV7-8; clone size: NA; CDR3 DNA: TGTGCCAGCAGCTCACGGACAGGGAACAATGAGCAGTTCTTC; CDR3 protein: CASSSRTGNNEQFF
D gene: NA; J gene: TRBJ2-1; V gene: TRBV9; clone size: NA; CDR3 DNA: TGTGCCAGCAGCGTAACACCCAGCTCCTACAATGAGCAGTTCTTC; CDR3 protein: CASSVTPSSYNEQFF
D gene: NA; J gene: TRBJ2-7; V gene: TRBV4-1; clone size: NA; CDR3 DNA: TGCGCCAGCAGCCAACTCGGTCTGGGGGCGCGAGAGCAGTACTTC; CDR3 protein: CASSQLGLGAREQYF
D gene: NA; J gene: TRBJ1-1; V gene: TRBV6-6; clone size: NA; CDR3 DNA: TGTGCCAGCAGTTCATTGTCCGGTGAAGCTTTCTTT; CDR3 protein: CASSSLSGEAFF
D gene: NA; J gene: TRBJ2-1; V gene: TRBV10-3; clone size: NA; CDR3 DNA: TGTGCCATCAGTGATCCGACAGTTTGGGAGCAGTTCTTC; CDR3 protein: CAISDPTVWEQFF
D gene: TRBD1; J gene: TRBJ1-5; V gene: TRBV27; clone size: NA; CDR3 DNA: TGTGCCAGCAGTTTCTCCGCAGGGGGGGATCAGCCCCAGCATTTT; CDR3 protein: CASSFSAGGDQPQHF
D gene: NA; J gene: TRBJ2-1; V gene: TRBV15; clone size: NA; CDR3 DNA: TGTGCCACCAGCCCCTCCCCTGACTTCTACAATGAGCAGTTCTTC; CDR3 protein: CATSPSPDFYNEQFF
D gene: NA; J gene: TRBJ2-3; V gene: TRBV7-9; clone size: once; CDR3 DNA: TGTGCCAGCAGCTTTGCAGGGCTTGATACGCAGTATTTT; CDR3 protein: CASSFAGLDTQYF
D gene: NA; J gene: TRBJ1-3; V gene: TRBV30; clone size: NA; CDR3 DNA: TGTGCCTGGACCATGGGTTGGGACTCTGGAAACACCATATATTTT; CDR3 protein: CAWTMGWDSGNTIYF
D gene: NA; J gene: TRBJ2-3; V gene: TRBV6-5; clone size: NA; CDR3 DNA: TGTGCCAGCAGACTCCAGGGGATTCCAGATACGCAGTATTTT; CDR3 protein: CASRLQGIPDTQYF
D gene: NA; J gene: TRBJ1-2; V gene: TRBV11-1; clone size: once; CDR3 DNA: TGTGCCAGCAGCTTAGGGGACACCGGTAGGAATGGCTACACCTTC; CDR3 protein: CASSLGDTGRNGYTF
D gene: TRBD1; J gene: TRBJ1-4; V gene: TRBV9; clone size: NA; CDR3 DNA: TGTGCCAGCAGCCCCGTCCCAGGGGGACGGGGGACCTCCGAAAAACTGTTTTTT; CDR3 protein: CASSPVPGGRGTSEKLFF
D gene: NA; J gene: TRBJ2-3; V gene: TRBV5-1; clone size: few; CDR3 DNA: TGCGCCAGCAGCTTGGGCGGAGCTAGCACAGATACGCAGTATTTT; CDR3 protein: CASSLGGASTDTQYF
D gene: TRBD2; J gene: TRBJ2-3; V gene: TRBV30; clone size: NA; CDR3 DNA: TGTGCCTTAAAAAGCGGGAGGAAAGATACGCAGTATTTT; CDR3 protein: CALKSGRKDTQYF
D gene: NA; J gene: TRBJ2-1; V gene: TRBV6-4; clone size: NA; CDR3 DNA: TGTGCCACGAGGTTCTACAATGAGCAGTTCTTC; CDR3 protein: CATRFYNEQFF